The clone carrying this T cell receptor (beta chain) is categorized as large. Original handling: Reference gene primer amplification gave estimated nucleated cell counts. The method was immunoSEQ multiplex PCR; TCRdb's version includes in-frame clones alone and lacks a portion of them. V and J calls and clone size are as listed in that table; D and trimming were resolved from the DNA. The sample carries 65,000 to 85,000 clones, 87% recorded once. The data derive from a study of blood T cell repertoires in COVID-19. Study context: The United States, Italy and Spain were the sources of the acute and convalescent COVID-19 samples. T cells, B-cell-depleted T cells, or PBMCs supplied cDNA or gDNA.

Germline CDR1 and CDR2: KGHSH and LQKENI. Trimming at V came to 3 bases and at J to 4 bases, leaving 4 bases not matched to a gene. CDR3 length: 15 residues. V and J are TRBV18 and TRBJ2-5, with TRBD1 matching 11 bases. Specimen: peripheral blood. The source of this sequence is a woman under 30 with acute or convalescent COVID-19. Here the CDR3 reads CASSPRDRGVETQYF. The DNA for the CDR3 is TGTGCCAGCTCACCCCGGGACAGGGGGGTAGAGACCCAGTACTTC.